The sequence of this TCR beta chain was determined in a study of cytomegalovirus exposure and HLA in healthy donors. Study observations and caveats: Most of the TCR beta V segments (in an earlier analysis) were productive either about 87% or about 30% of the time. TCR beta sequences numbering 15,000 to 20,000 were associated with HLA alleles at 0.05 false discovery rate in a later analysis. Cytomegalovirus status was reportedly diagnosed by the classifier with high specificity and sensitivity.

This CDR3 comprises 12 residues. Germline V lookup: CDR1 ENHRY, CDR2 SYGVKD. V lost 10 bases and J lost 6; bases outside the gene matches: 6. PCR used 60 Vbeta primers and 13 Jbeta primers. Repertoires were generated with immunoSEQ multiplex PCR, while TCRdb's copy carries only in-frame clones and drops some. Among approximately 200,000 clones listed, more than 65% were seen once. Worth noting for this clone: Its antigen remains unknown.

V is TRBV10-3 and J is TRBJ2-1, with TRBD2 identical over 7 bases. Source material: PBMCs. The TCR sequence derives from a girl aged 10 to 17 in good health and CMV-seropositive. Here the CDR3 DNA reads TGTGCCACCGGAGCGGGGAGCAATGAGCAGTTCTTC. It yields the protein CATGAGSNEQFF.